This T cell receptor (beta chain) was sequenced during a study of human T cells and chemical hapten exposure. Overall study: How much TCR each sample yielded varied, mostly because pooled library volumes differed slightly.

This clonotype has just a few counts. The antigen is not known. Time point indicated: patch test 2, 6 weeks after DPC sensitization. Sample treatment: therapeutic diphenylcyclopropenone sensitization with weekly scalp DPC. General study points: Relative to controls, expanded TCRs formed significantly more large CDR3 similarity clusters.

TCRdb itself ran the RACE reads through MiXCR, one entry per CDR3 protein. The table lists approximately 120,000 distinct CDR3 sequences, about a tenth of them singletons. This material consisted of whole blood, taken in connection with sensitization to the hapten diphenylcyclopropenone (DPC). The TCR was taken from a middle-aged woman with alopecia areata. Some clones in this sample may be carry-over from other donors' samples.

The CDR3 DNA reads TGTGCCAGCAGCCCCTTTCAGGAAAACTATGGCTACACCTTC. As protein: CASSPFQENYGYTF. The gene calls are TRBV7-2 and TRBJ1-2; D remains unclear. CDR3 length equals 14 residues. Trimming cost V 5 bases and J 2 bases, with 12 bases left between them. CDR1 is SGHTA and CDR2 is FQGNSA in the germline V gene.